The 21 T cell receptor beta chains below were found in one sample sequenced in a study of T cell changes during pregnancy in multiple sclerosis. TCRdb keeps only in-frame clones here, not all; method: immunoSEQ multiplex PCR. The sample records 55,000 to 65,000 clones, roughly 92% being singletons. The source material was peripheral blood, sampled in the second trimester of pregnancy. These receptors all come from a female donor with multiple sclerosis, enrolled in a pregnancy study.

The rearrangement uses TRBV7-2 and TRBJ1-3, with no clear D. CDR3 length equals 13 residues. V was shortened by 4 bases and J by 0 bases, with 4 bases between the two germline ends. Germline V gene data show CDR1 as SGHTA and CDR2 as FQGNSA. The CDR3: CASSSNSGNTIYF. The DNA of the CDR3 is TGTGCCAGCAGCTCAAACTCTGGAAACACCATATATTTT.

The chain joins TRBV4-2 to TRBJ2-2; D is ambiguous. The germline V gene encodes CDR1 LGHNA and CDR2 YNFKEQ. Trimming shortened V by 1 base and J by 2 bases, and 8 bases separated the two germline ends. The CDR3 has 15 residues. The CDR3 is CASSQGYQNTGELFF. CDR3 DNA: TGTGCCAGCAGCCAAGGCTATCAAAACACCGGGGAGCTGTTTTTT.

CDR3 bases: TGTGCCAGCTCACCTTCGACGACAGGGGCCAGAGATACGCAGTATTTT. Its translation: CASSPSTTGARDTQYF. The chain combines TRBV18 with TRBJ2-3; 8 positions match TRBD1. The CDR3 totals 16 residues. J was trimmed by 5 bases and V by 3 bases; bases with no gene match: 10. Germline V lookup: CDR1 KGHSH, CDR2 LQKENI.

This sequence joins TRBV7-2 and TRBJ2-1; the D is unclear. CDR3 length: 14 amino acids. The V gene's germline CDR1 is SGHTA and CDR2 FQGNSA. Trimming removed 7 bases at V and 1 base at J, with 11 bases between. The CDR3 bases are TGTGCCAGCATCTCCAGAAGTTCCTACAATGAGCAGTTCTTC. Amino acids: CASISRSSYNEQFF.

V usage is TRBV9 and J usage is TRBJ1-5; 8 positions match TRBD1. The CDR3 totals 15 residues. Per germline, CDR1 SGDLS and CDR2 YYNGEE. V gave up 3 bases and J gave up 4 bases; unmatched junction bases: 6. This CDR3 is CASSGTGYWNQPQHF. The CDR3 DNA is TGTGCCAGCAGCGGGACAGGGTATTGGAATCAGCCCCAGCATTTT.

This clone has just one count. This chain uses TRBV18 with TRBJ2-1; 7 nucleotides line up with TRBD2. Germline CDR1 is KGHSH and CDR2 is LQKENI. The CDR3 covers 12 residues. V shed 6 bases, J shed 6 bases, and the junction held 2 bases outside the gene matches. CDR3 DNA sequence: TGTGCCAGCTCCAGACTAGCCAATGAGCAGTTCTTC. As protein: CASSRLANEQFF. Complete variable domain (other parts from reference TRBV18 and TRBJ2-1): NAGVMQNPRHLVRRRGQEARLRCSPMKGHSHVYWYRQLPEEGLKFMVYLQKENIIDESGMPKERFSAEFPKEGPSILRIQQVVRGDSAAYFCASSRLANEQFFGPGTRLTVL.

CDR3 in amino acids: CASRGGNRSGYGYTF. The CDR3 nucleotides read TGTGCCAGCAGGGGAGGGAACAGATCAGGTTATGGCTACACCTTC. The chain carries TRBV6-6 and TRBJ1-2; the D is unclear. The V and J ends lost 6 bases and 5 bases respectively, with 19 bases between them. Germline V gene data show CDR1 as MNHNY and CDR2 as SVGAGI (reference sequence). CDR3 size: 15 residues.

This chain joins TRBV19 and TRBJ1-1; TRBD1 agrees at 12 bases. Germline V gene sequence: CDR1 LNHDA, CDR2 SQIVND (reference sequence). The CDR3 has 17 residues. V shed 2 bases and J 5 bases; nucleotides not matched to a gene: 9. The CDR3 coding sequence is TGTGCCAGTAGTATACCGGGACAGGGGGCGAAAGGGACTGAAGCTTTCTTT. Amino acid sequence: CASSIPGQGAKGTEAFF.

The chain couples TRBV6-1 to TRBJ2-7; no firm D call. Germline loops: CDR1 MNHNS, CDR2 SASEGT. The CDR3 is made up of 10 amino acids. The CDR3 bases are TGTGCGGCTGAAACCTACGAGCAGTACTTC. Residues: CAAETYEQYF.

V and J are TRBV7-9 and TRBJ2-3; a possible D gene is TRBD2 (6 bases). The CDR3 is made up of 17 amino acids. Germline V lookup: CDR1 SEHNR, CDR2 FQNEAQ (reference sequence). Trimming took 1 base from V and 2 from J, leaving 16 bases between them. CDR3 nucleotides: TGTGCCAGCAGCTTAGGATGGGGGGTCCAGAACACAGATACGCAGTATTTT. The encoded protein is CASSLGWGVQNTDTQYF.

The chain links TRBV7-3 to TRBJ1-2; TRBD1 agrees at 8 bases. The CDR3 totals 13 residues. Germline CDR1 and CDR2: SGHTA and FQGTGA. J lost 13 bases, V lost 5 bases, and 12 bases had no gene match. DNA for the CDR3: TGTGCCAGCAGCGTCTTCAGGGGGCCCGATTGCACCTTC. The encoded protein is CASSVFRGPDCTF.

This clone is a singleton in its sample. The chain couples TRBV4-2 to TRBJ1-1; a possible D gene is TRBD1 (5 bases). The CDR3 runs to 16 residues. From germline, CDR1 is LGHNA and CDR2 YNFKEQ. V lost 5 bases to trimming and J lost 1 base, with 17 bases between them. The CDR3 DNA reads TGTGCCAGCAGCGGCGGGACGCCCCTCGGGAACACTGAAGCTTTCTTT. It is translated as CASSGGTPLGNTEAFF.

The CDR3 loop reads CASSLAGGYNEQFF. The CDR3 DNA follows: TGTGCCAGCAGTTTAGCGGGAGGGTACAATGAGCAGTTCTTC. The V and J genes are TRBV27 and TRBJ2-1; 9 positions agree with TRBD2. Trimming cost V 2 bases and J 4 bases; bases outside gene matches: 0. In germline, CDR1 is MNHEY, CDR2 SMNVEV (reference sequence). The length of the CDR3 is 14 residues.

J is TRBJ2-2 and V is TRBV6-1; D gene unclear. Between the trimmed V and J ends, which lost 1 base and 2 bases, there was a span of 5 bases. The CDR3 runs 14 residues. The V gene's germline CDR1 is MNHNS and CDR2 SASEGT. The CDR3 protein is CASSEGVNTGELFF. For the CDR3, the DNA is TGTGCCAGCAGTGAAGGAGTAAACACCGGGGAGCTGTTTTTT.

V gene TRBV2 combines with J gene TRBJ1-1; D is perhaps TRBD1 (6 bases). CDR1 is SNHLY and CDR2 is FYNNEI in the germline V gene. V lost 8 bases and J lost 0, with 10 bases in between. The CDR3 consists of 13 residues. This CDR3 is CASGDIVNTEAFF. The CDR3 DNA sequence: TGTGCCAGCGGGGACATTGTGAACACTGAAGCTTTCTTT.

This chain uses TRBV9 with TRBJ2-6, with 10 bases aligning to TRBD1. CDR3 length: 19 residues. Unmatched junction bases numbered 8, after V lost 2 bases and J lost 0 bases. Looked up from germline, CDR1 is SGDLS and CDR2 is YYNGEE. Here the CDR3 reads CASSVSTGGGSSGANVLTF. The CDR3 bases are TGTGCCAGCAGCGTTTCGACAGGGGGCGGTAGCTCTGGGGCCAACGTCCTGACTTTC.

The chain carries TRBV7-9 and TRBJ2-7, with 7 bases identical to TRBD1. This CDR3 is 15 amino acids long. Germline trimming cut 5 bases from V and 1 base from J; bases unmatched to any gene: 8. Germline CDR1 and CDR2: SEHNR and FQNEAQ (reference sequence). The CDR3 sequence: CASSDRQGVSYEQYF. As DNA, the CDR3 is TGTGCCAGCAGCGACAGACAGGGTGTATCCTACGAGCAGTACTTC.

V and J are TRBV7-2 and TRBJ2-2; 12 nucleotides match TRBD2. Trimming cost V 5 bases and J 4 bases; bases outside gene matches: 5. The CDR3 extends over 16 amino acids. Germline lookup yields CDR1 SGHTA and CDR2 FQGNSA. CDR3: CASSRLAGGVTGELFF. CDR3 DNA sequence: TGTGCCAGCAGCCGGCTAGCGGGAGGGGTCACCGGGGAGCTGTTTTTT.

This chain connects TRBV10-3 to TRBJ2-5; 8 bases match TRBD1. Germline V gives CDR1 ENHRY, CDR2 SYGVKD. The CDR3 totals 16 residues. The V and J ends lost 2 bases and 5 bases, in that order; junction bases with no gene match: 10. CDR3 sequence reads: CAISEQWAGGEETQYF. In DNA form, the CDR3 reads TGTGCCATCAGTGAGCAGTGGGCAGGGGGCGAGGAGACCCAGTACTTC.

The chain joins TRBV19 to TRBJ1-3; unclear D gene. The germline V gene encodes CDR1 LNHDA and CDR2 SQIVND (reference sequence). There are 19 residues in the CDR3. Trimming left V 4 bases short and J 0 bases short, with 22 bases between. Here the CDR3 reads CASSTDGLSTWSSGNTIYF. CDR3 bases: TGTGCCAGTAGTACGGACGGACTGTCGACTTGGAGCTCTGGAAACACCATATATTTT.

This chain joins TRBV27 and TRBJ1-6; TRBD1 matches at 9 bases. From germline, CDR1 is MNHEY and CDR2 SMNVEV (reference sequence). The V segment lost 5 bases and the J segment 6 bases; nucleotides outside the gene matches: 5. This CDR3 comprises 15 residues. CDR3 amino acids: CASSPTDRGNSPLHF. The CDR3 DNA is TGTGCCAGCAGTCCCACGGACAGGGGTAATTCACCCCTCCACTTT.